This entry lists 20 T cell receptor beta chains sequenced from one sample in a study of cytomegalovirus exposure and HLA in healthy donors. Amplification used 60 Vbeta primers and 13 Jbeta primers. The repertoire was sequenced with immunoSEQ multiplex PCR; TCRdb's copy has only in-frame clones and lacks some. This sample has 200,000 to 250,000 clones, with roughly 80% found just once. The specimen sequenced was PBMCs. Receptors were obtained from a girl aged 2-10 years in good health and CMV-seronegative.

This clone has more than one count but fewer than ten. The rearrangement links TRBV4-2 to TRBJ1-2; D call uncertain. The CDR3 length is 16 residues. Germline V gene data show CDR1 as LGHNA and CDR2 as YNFKEQ. V was trimmed by 5 bases and J by 5 bases, leaving 21 bases between them. This CDR3 is CASSKGGGSAQYGYTF. The CDR3 DNA reads TGTGCCAGCAGCAAAGGTGGAGGATCAGCCCAATATGGCTACACCTTC.

The chain carries TRBV5-1 and TRBJ1-2; 7 bases align to TRBD1. Germline values: CDR1 SGHRS, CDR2 YFSETQ. The CDR3 runs 14 residues. V trimming: 7 bases; J trimming: 4 bases; junction bases outside the gene matches: 10. CDR3 sequence reads: CASARGVSGYGYTF. The CDR3 DNA sequence: TGCGCCAGCGCCAGGGGGGTTAGTGGCTATGGCTACACCTTC.

This chain connects TRBV11-2 to TRBJ2-7; TRBD1 agrees at 9 bases. CDR1 is SGHAT, CDR2 FQNNGV, per germline. The length of the CDR3 is 15 residues. V trimming: 1 base; J trimming: 2 bases; junction bases outside the gene matches: 3. The CDR3, as DNA: TGTGCCAGCAGCTTAGTGGGGACAGGGCCCTACGAGCAGTACTTC. The encoded protein is CASSLVGTGPYEQYF.

The genes are TRBV9 and TRBJ1-2; 7 bases agree with TRBD1. This CDR3 spans 13 amino acids. J gave up 13 bases and V 0 bases, and 9 bases lay outside the gene matches. Germline assignment: CDR1 SGDLS and CDR2 YYNGEE. CDR3 bases: TGTGCCAGCAGCGTAGAAATAACAGGGGAGTGCACCTTC. Translated: CASSVEITGECTF.

The chain couples TRBV7-9 to TRBJ1-4; no firm D call. Trimming removed 8 bases from V and 5 bases from J, with 15 bases in between. CDR3 length: 14 residues. The germline V gene has CDR1 SEHNR and CDR2 FQNEAQ (reference sequence). CDR3 protein: CASVSSGRNEKLFF. CDR3 DNA sequence: TGTGCCAGCGTCAGTTCGGGGAGAAATGAAAAACTGTTTTTT. Full variable domain (rest looked up from reference TRBV7-9 and TRBJ1-4): DTGVSQNPRHKITKRGQNVTFRCDPISEHNRLYWYRQTLGQGPEFLTYFQNEAQLEKSRLLSDRFSAERPKGSFSTLEIQRTEQGDSAMYLCASVSSGRNEKLFFGSGTQLSVL.

In DNA, the CDR3 is TGCGCCAGCAGCTTGAGGCAGGGGTCGCCGAACACTGAAGCTTTCTTT. Encoded protein: CASSLRQGSPNTEAFF. The chain is built from TRBV5-1 and TRBJ1-1; a weak D match, TRBD1 (6 bases). CDR3 length equals 16 residues. The germline V and J ends were trimmed by 1 base and 1 base, with 14 bases remaining between them. Per germline, CDR1 SGHRS and CDR2 YFSETQ. The whole variable domain, remainder taken from reference TRBV5-1 and TRBJ1-1, is KAGVTQTPRYLIKTRGQQVTLSCSPISGHRSVSWYQQTPGQGLQFLFEYFSETQRNKGNFPGRFSGRQFSNSRSEMNVSTLELGDSALYLCASSLRQGSPNTEAFFGQGTRLTVV.

The chain uses TRBV19 and TRBJ1-3, with D perhaps TRBD1 (6 bases). V was trimmed by 6 bases and J by 1 base, leaving 10 bases between them. The CDR3 loop spans 14 amino acids. Germline V gene lookup returns CDR1 LNHDA and CDR2 SQIVND (reference sequence). The CDR3 sequence is CASRLQGSGNTIYF. CDR3 sequence (DNA): TGTGCCAGTAGATTACAGGGTTCTGGAAACACCATATATTTT.

The J gene is TRBJ2-5, the V gene TRBV7-9; 9 bases match TRBD2. Germline V gene lookup returns CDR1 SEHNR and CDR2 FQNEAQ (reference sequence). The CDR3 loop spans 14 amino acids. The V and J ends lost 6 bases and 3 bases, in that order; junction bases with no gene match: 5. CDR3 amino acids: CASSPTSGKETQYF. CDR3 coding DNA: TGTGCCAGCAGTCCGACTAGCGGCAAAGAGACCCAGTACTTC. Full variable domain (remainder filled in from reference TRBV7-9 and TRBJ2-5): DTGVSQNPRHKITKRGQNVTFRCDPISEHNRLYWYRQTLGQGPEFLTYFQNEAQLEKSRLLSDRFSAERPKGSFSTLEIQRTEQGDSAMYLCASSPTSGKETQYFGPGTRLLVL.

The V and J genes are TRBV7-9 and TRBJ2-7; 11 positions match TRBD2. The CDR3 is 16 residues long. Per germline, CDR1 SEHNR and CDR2 FQNEAQ (reference sequence). V gave up 2 bases and J gave up 0 bases; unmatched junction bases: 3. CDR3 loop: CASSLPGLAGSYEQYF. The CDR3 coding sequence is TGTGCCAGCAGCTTACCTGGACTAGCGGGCTCCTACGAGCAGTACTTC. Based on the CDR3 plus reference TRBV7-9 and TRBJ2-7, the full variable domain is DTGVSQNPRHKITKRGQNVTFRCDPISEHNRLYWYRQTLGQGPEFLTYFQNEAQLEKSRLLSDRFSAERPKGSFSTLEIQRTEQGDSAMYLCASSLPGLAGSYEQYFGPGTRLTVT.

V is TRBV29-1 and J is TRBJ2-5; 13 nucleotides align to TRBD2. The junction had 9 bases not matched to a gene; V was cut back by 6 bases and J by 5 bases. Germline V gene lookup returns CDR1 SQVTM and CDR2 ANQGSEA. The CDR3 has 15 residues. The CDR3 here is CSVRGLAGSGETQYF. The CDR3 DNA reads as TGCAGCGTCAGGGGACTAGCGGGAAGTGGTGAGACCCAGTACTTC.

The rearrangement uses TRBV29-1 and TRBJ1-1; D is undetermined. CDR1 is SQVTM and CDR2 is ANQGSEA in the germline V gene. Trimming removed 4 bases from V and 0 bases from J, with 9 bases in between. This CDR3 is built from 13 residues. Here the CDR3 DNA reads TGCAGCGTTGCAACGGTCATGAACACTGAAGCTTTCTTT. This gives the protein CSVATVMNTEAFF.

V and J are TRBV6-5 and TRBJ1-2; D is undetermined. V was clipped by 8 bases and J by 3 bases, with 10 bases between them. The CDR3 spans 12 residues. CDR1 is MNHEY and CDR2 is SVGAGI in the germline V gene. The CDR3 loop reads CASSRDHYGYTF. CDR3 DNA sequence: TGTGCCAGCTCGAGGGATCACTATGGCTACACCTTC.

This chain joins TRBV6-1 and TRBJ1-1, with TRBD1 identical over 8 bases. The CDR3 totals 15 residues. Germline V CDR1 and CDR2: MNHNS, SASEGT. Trimming took 3 bases from V and 8 from J; bases not matched to a gene: 11. The CDR3 sequence: CASSEQGAQIMEAFF. CDR3 DNA: TGTGCCAGCAGTGAGCAGGGGGCGCAGATTATGGAAGCTTTCTTT.

The chain links TRBV14 to TRBJ2-7; 13 bases are shared with TRBD2. The trim removed 1 base at V and 6 bases at J, leaving 6 bases unmatched. The CDR3 runs to 16 residues. Germline V gives CDR1 SGHDN, CDR2 FVKESK. The CDR3 region is CASSQASGLAGTEQYF. The DNA of the CDR3 is TGTGCCAGCAGCCAAGCCTCGGGACTAGCGGGAACCGAGCAGTACTTC.

V gene TRBV5-6 combines with J gene TRBJ2-6; no firm D call. The ends were cut back, 0 bases at V and 0 bases at J, with 10 bases in the middle. Germline values: CDR1 SGHDT, CDR2 YYEEEE. CDR3 size: 17 residues. The CDR3 region is CASSLVQTFSGANVLTF. CDR3 DNA: TGTGCCAGCAGCTTGGTACAGACCTTCTCTGGGGCCAACGTCCTGACTTTC.

The chain carries TRBV7-2 and TRBJ2-1, with a weak D call TRBD2 (5 bases). Trimming took 9 bases from V and 3 from J, leaving 9 bases between them. The CDR3 loop spans 12 amino acids. The germline V gene has CDR1 SGHTA and CDR2 FQGNSA. In DNA, the CDR3 is TGTGCCAGTCGAGCGGTCTACAATGAGCAGTTCTTC. The encoded protein is CASRAVYNEQFF.

The chain has TRBV11-2 and TRBJ2-3; 7 bases map to TRBD2. Germline CDR1 SGHAT, CDR2 FQNNGV. V shed 5 bases, J shed 1 base, and the junction held 9 bases outside the gene matches. The CDR3 runs to 16 residues. DNA for the CDR3: TGTGCCAGCAGCACCCGTGGGGGGGTGGGCACAGATACGCAGTATTTT. Its translation: CASSTRGGVGTDTQYF.

The chain links TRBV18 to TRBJ1-2; D remains ambiguous. CDR1 KGHSH and CDR2 LQKENI come from the germline V gene. The V end was cut by 0 bases, the J end by 2 bases, with 10 bases between. The CDR3 sequence is 15 residues long. The CDR3 nucleotides are TGTGCCAGCTCACCACCCAACAGCCCGAACTATGGCTACACCTTC. Its protein product is CASSPPNSPNYGYTF.

The rearrangement links TRBV5-5 to TRBJ2-5; D is possibly TRBD1 (6 bases). Trimming took 1 base from V and 1 from J, leaving 8 bases between them. This CDR3 contains 14 residues. Germline V gives CDR1 SGHKS, CDR2 YYEKEE (reference sequence). CDR3 residues: CASSLTGTQETQYF. The CDR3 nucleotides read TGTGCCAGCAGCTTGACAGGGACCCAAGAGACCCAGTACTTC.

The chain joins TRBV18 to TRBJ1-2; no clear D gene. V shed 6 bases and J shed 0 bases, with 23 bases lying between them. Germline loops: CDR1 KGHSH, CDR2 LQKENI. The CDR3 has 18 amino acids. The CDR3 DNA is TGTGCCAGCTCGACCCTCTCGGGAACAGTGGGTTCTAACTATGGCTACACCTTC. This sequence encodes CASSTLSGTVGSNYGYTF. Drawing the rest from reference TRBV18 and TRBJ1-2, the complete variable domain is NAGVMQNPRHLVRRRGQEARLRCSPMKGHSHVYWYRQLPEEGLKFMVYLQKENIIDESGMPKERFSAEFPKEGPSILRIQQVVRGDSAAYFCASSTLSGTVGSNYGYTFGSGTRLTVV.